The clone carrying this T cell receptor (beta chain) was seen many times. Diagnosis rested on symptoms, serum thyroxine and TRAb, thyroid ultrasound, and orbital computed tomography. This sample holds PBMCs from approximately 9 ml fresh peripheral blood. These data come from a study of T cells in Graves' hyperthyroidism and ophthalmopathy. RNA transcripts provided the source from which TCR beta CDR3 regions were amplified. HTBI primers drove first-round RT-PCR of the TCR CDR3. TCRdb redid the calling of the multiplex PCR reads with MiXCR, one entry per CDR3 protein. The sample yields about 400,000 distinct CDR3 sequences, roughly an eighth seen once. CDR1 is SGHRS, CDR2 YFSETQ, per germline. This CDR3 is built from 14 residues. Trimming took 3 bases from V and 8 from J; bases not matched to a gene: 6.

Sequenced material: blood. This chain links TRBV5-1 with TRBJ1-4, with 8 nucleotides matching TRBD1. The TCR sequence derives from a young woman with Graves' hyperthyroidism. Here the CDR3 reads CASSYDRGGEKLFF. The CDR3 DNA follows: TGCGCCAGCAGCTACGACAGGGGAGGAGAAAAACTGTTTTTT.